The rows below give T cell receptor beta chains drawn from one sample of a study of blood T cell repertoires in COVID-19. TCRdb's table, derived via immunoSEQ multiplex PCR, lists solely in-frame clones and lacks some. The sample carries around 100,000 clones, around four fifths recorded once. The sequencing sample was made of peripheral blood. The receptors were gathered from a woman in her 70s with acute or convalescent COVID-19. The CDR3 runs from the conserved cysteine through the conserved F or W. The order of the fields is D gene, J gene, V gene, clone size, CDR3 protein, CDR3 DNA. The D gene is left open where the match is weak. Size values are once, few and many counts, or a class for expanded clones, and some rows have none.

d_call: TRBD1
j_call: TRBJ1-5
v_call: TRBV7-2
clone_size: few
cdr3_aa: CASDRGGNQPQHF
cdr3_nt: TGTGCCAGCGACAGGGGGGGCAATCAGCCCCAGCATTTT

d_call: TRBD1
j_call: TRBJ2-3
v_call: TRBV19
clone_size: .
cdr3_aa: CATSPGQGASDTQYF
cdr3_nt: TGTGCCACCTCGCCGGGACAGGGGGCATCGGATACGCAGTATTTT

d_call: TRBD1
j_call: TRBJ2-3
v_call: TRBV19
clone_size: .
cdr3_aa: CATRRGQGWDTQYF
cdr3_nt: TGTGCCACTAGGAGGGGACAGGGATGGGATACGCAGTATTTT

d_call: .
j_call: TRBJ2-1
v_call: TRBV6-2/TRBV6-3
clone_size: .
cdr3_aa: CASSYSNEQFF
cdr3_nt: TGTGCCAGCAGTTATAGCAATGAGCAGTTCTTC

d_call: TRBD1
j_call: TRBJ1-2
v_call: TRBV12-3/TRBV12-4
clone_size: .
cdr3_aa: CASADRVLGYTF
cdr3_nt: TGTGCCAGCGCAGACAGGGTATTGGGCTACACCTTC

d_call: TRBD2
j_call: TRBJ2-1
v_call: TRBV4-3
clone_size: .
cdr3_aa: CASSQGAGGGNEQFF
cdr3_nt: TGCGCCAGCAGCCAAGGAGCGGGGGGTGGCAATGAGCAGTTCTTC

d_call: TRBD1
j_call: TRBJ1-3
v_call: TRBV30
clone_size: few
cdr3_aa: CAWSATGQSGNTIYF
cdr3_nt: TGTGCCTGGAGTGCGACGGGACAGTCTGGAAACACCATATATTTT

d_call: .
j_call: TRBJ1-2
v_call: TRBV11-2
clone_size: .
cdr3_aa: CASRDNKDRYYGYTF
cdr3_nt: TGTGCCAGCAGAGATAACAAGGACAGATACTATGGCTACACCTTC

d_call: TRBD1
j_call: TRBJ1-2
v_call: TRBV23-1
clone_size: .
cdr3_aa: CASRRGDRDRYTF
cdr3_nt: TGCGCCAGCAGACGGGGGGACAGGGATCGCTACACCTTC

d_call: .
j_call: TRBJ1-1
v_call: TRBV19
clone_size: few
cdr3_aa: CASSVQVNTEAFF
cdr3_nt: TGTGCCAGTAGTGTACAAGTGAACACTGAAGCTTTCTTT

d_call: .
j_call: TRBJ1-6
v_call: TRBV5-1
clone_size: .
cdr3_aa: CASSLGGFSRNSPLHF
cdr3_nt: TGCGCCAGCAGCTTGGGCGGGTTTTCGAGGAATTCACCCCTCCACTTT

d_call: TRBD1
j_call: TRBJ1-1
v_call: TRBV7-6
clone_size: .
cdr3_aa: CASSFSTGPNTEAFF
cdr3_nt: TGTGCCAGCAGCTTTTCGACAGGGCCGAACACTGAAGCTTTCTTT

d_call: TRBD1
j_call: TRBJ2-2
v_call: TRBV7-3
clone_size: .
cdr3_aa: CASSPGQGELFF
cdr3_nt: TGTGCCAGCAGCCCCGGACAGGGCGAGCTGTTTTTT

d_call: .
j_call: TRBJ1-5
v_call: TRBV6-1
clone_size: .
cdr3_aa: CASSEARLGGNQPQHF
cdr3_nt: TGTGCCAGCAGTGAAGCGCGTCTGGGGGGGAATCAGCCCCAGCATTTT

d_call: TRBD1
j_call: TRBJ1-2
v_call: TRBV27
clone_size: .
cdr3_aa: CASSRDRGTINYGYTF
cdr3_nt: TGTGCCAGCAGCCGGGACAGGGGGACTATTAACTATGGCTACACCTTC

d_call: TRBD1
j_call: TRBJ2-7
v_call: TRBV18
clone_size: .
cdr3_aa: CASSPGQGAYEQYF
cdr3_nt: TGTGCCAGCTCACCGGGACAGGGGGCCTACGAGCAGTACTTC

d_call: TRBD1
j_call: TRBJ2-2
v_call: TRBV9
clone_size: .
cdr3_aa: CASSVEPYGPGQGTVGELFF
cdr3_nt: TGTGCCAGCAGCGTCGAACCCTATGGACCGGGACAGGGTACGGTCGGGGAGCTGTTTTTT

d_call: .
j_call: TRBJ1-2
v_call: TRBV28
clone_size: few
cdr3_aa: CASEHNYGYTF
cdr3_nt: TGTGCCAGTGAACATAACTATGGCTACACCTTC

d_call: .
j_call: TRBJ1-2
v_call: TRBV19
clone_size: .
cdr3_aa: CASSEQGSVRNGYTF
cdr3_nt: TGTGCGAGCTCCGAACAGGGCTCCGTTCGGAATGGCTACACCTTC

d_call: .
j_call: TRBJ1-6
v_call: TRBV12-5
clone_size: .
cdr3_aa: CASGHGQVNSPLHF
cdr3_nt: TGTGCTAGTGGCCATGGACAAGTGAATTCACCCCTCCACTTT

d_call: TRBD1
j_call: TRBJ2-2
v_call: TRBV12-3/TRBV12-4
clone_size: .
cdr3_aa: CASSLEGARLFF
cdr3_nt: TGTGCCAGCAGTTTAGAGGGGGCCCGGCTGTTTTTT

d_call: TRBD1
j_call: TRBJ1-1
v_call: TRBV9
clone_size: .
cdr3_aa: CASSTGDRGNTEAFF
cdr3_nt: TGTGCCAGCAGTACTGGGGACAGGGGGAACACTGAAGCTTTCTTT

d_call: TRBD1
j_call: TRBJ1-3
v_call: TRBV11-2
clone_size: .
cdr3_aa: CASSFGQAGNTIYF
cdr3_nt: TGTGCCAGCAGTTTCGGACAGGCTGGAAACACCATATATTTT

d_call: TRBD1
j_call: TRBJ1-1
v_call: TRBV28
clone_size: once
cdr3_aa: CASSPTTGGRAEAFF
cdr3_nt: TGTGCCAGCAGCCCCACCACAGGGGGCAGAGCTGAAGCTTTCTTT

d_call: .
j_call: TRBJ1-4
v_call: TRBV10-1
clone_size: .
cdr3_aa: CARSNSNEKLFF
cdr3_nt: TGCGCCAGATCAAACAGTAATGAAAAACTGTTTTTT

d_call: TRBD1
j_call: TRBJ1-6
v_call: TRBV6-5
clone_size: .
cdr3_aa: CASRSTGANSPLHF
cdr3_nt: TGTGCCAGCAGATCGACAGGGGCTAATTCACCCCTCCACTTT

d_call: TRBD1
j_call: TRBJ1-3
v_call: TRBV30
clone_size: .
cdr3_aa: CAWTALGDRAPSGNTIYF
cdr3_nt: TGTGCCTGGACGGCCCTGGGGGACAGGGCTCCCTCTGGAAACACCATATATTTT

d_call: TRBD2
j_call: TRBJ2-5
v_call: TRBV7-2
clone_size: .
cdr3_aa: CASSLDSGARGETQYF
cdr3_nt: TGTGCCAGCAGCTTAGATAGCGGGGCTAGGGGAGAGACCCAGTACTTC

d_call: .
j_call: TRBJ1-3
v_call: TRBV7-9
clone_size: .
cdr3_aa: CASSSNRETNTIYF
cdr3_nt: TGTGCCAGCAGCTCTAACAGGGAGACAAACACCATATATTTT

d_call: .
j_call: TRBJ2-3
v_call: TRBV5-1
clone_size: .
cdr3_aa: CASSLGPSVIQDTQYF
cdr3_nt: TGCGCCAGCAGCTTGGGCCCTAGCGTCATTCAAGATACGCAGTATTTT

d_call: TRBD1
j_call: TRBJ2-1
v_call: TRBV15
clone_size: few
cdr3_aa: CATSQGQGIKQFF
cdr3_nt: TGTGCCACCAGCCAGGGACAGGGGATAAAGCAGTTCTTC

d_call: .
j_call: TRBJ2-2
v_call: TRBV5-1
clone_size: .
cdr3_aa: CASSQTQRGELFF
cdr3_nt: TGCGCCAGCAGCCAGACACAAAGAGGGGAGCTGTTTTTT

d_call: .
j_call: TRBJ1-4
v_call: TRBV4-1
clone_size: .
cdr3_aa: CASSQDLTAGGREKLFF
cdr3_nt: TGCGCCAGCAGCCAAGATCTGACGGCGGGGGGCAGAGAAAAACTGTTTTTT